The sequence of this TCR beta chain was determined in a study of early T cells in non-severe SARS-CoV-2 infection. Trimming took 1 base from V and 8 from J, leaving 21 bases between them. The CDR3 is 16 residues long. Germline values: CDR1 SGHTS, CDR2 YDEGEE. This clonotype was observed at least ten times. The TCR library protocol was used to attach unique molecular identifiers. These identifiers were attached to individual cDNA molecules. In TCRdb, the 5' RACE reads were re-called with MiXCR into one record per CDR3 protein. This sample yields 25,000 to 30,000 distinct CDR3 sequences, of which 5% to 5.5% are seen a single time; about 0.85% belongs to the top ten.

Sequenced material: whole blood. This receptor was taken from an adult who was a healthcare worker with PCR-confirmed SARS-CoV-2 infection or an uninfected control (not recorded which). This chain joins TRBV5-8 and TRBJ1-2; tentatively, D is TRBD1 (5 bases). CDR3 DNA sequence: TGTGCCAGCAGCTTGCCCGGGACGGGGACTTTTCGGGGCTACACCTTC. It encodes CASSLPGTGTFRGYTF. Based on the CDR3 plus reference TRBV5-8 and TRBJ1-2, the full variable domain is EAGVTQSPTHLIKTRGQQATLRCSPISGHTSVYWYQQALGLGLQFLLWYDEGEERNRGNFPPRFSGRQFPNYSSELNVNALELEDSALYLCASSLPGTGTFRGYTFGSGTRLTVV.